What follows are 10 T cell receptor beta chains derived from one specimen sequenced in a study of OX40 agonist ivuxolimab in advanced cancers. Sequenced by immunoSEQ multiplex PCR; TCRdb stores in-frame clones only, minus some. Seen here are fewer than 85,000 clones, 75% to 95% observed once, and the top ten hold 0.4% to 0.55%. The sample in question was CD4+ or CD8+ T cells sorted from blood, obtained in a trial of the OX40 agonist ivuxolimab. The source of these receptors is an adult with an advanced solid tumor such as melanoma, head and neck, liver or kidney cancer.

The chain links TRBV19 to TRBJ2-1, with D tentatively TRBD1 or TRBD2 (6 bases each). Per the germline V gene, CDR1 is LNHDA and CDR2 is SQIVND (reference sequence). V was trimmed by 4 bases and J by 9 bases, leaving 16 bases between them. This CDR3 spans 14 amino acids. CDR3 DNA sequence: TGTGCCAGTAGTACCCAGGGGTATAGCGGTGAGCAGTTCTTC. It translates to CASSTQGYSGEQFF.

The chain has TRBV7-2 and TRBJ2-7; 7 nucleotides align to TRBD1. V lost 5 bases and J lost 0; bases outside the gene matches: 7. Germline assignment: CDR1 SGHTA and CDR2 FQGNSA. The CDR3 is made up of 15 amino acids. CDR3 residues: CASSLRQGLSYEQYF. The CDR3, as DNA: TGTGCCAGCAGCCTCCGACAGGGCCTCTCCTACGAGCAGTACTTC.

The J gene is TRBJ2-1, the V gene TRBV27; 7 bases match TRBD1. The CDR3 is 14 residues long. The germline V gene encodes CDR1 MNHEY and CDR2 SMNVEV (reference sequence). V lost 2 bases, J lost 4 bases, and 2 bases stayed unmatched. The CDR3 DNA follows: TGTGCCAGCAGTTTAGCAGGGGGATACAATGAGCAGTTCTTC. Its translation is CASSLAGGYNEQFF.

The chain links TRBV28 to TRBJ1-2; no firm D call. The V end lost 4 bases, the J end lost 4 bases, and 22 bases lay between the germline ends. CDR1 is MDHEN and CDR2 is SYDVKM in the germline V gene. The CDR3 extends over 17 amino acids. The chain's CDR3 is CASSSSASADPSYGYTF. The CDR3 DNA reads TGTGCCAGCAGTTCATCCGCTTCGGCGGACCCCTCCTATGGCTACACCTTC.

V is TRBV7-8 and J is TRBJ1-3; possible D gene TRBD1, 5 bases. Germline V lookup: CDR1 SGHVS, CDR2 FQNEAQ. V lost 5 bases and J 1 base, leaving 9 bases between the germline ends. CDR3 length: 14 residues. The CDR3 spells CASSRGVSGNTIYF. In DNA form, the CDR3 reads TGTGCCAGCAGCCGAGGGGTATCTGGAAACACCATATATTTT.

The gene calls are TRBV6-5 and TRBJ1-5, with D unresolved. The CDR3 length is 13 residues. From germline, CDR1 is MNHEY and CDR2 SVGAGI. Trimming left V 0 bases short and J 7 bases short, with 7 bases between. The CDR3 DNA sequence: TGTGCCAGCAGTTACTCGAGAGGCCAGCCCCAGCATTTT. This gives the protein CASSYSRGQPQHF.

This clone occurred a few times. The V gene is TRBV7-9, the J gene TRBJ2-7; perhaps D is TRBD1 or TRBD2 (5 bases each). The CDR3 contains 12 residues. CDR1 is SEHNR, CDR2 FQNEAQ, per germline (reference sequence). Trimming left V 8 bases short and J 6 bases short, with 14 bases between. CDR3 in DNA: TGTGCCAGCGCCAGGGAGTCGGGCGAGCAGTACTTC. It is translated as CASARESGEQYF.

V gene TRBV25-1 combines with J gene TRBJ2-7; D remains ambiguous. The V end was cut by 7 bases, the J end by 3 bases, with 13 bases between. Germline CDR1 MGHDK, CDR2 SYGVNS. This CDR3 comprises 13 residues. CDR3 sequence (DNA): TGTGCCAGCACGGGCCTTAGTTACTACGAGCAGTACTTC. Translation gives CASTGLSYYEQYF.

This chain joins TRBV4-1 and TRBJ2-2; 11 bases match TRBD1. The CDR3 consists of 16 residues. From germline, CDR1 is MGHRA and CDR2 YSYEKL. V gave up 2 bases and J gave up 7 bases; unmatched junction bases: 6. CDR3 residues: CASSQTGTGGVGELFF. The CDR3 DNA is TGCGCCAGCAGCCAAACCGGGACAGGGGGAGTCGGGGAGCTGTTTTTT.

The CDR3 bases are TGTGCCGCTACCTTACAGGGGAGTTCTTTGGGCGTCCTGACTTTC. As protein: CAATLQGSSLGVLTF. The V call is TRBV6-1, the J call TRBJ2-6; TRBD1 aligns across 7 bases. This CDR3 is 15 amino acids long. Germline CDR1 and CDR2: MNHNS and SASEGT. V lost 11 bases, J lost 12 bases, and 19 bases stayed unmatched.